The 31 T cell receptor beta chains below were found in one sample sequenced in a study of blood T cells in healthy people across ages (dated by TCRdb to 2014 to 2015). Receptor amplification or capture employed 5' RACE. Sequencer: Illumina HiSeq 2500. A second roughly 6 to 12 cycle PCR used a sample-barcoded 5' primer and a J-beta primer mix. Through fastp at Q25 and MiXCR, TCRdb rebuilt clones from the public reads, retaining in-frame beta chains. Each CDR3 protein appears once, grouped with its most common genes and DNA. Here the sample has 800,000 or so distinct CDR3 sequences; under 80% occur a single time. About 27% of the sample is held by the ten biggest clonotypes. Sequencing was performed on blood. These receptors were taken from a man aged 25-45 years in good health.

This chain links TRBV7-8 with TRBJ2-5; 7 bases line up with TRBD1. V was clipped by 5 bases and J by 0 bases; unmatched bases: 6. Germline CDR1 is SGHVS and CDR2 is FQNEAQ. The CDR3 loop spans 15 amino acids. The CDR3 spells CASSEQTGYQETQYF. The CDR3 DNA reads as TGTGCCAGCAGCGAACAGACAGGGTACCAAGAGACCCAGTACTTC.

The CDR3 reads CASSQEERGNYEQYF. In nucleotides, the CDR3 is TGTGCCAGCAGCCAAGAGGAGCGTGGGAATTACGAGCAGTACTTC. The chain is built from TRBV4-2 and TRBJ2-7; no clear D gene. From germline, CDR1 is LGHNA and CDR2 YNFKEQ. The V end lost 0 bases, the J end lost 4 bases, and 13 bases lay between the germline ends. CDR3 size: 15 residues.

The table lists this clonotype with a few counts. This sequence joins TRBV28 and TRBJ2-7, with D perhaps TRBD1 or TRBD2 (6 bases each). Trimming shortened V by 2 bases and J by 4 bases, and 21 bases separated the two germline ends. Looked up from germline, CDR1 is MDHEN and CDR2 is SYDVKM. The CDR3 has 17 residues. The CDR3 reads CASSLDPRDTNCYEQYF. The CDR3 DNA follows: TGTGCCAGCAGTTTAGATCCGCGGGACACCAACTGTTACGAGCAGTACTTC. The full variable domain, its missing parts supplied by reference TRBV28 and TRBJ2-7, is DVKVTQSSRYLVKRTGEKVFLECVQDMDHENMFWYRQDPGLGLRLIYFSYDVKMKEKGDIPEGYSVSREKKERFSLILESASTNQTSMYLCASSLDPRDTNCYEQYFGPGTRLTVT.

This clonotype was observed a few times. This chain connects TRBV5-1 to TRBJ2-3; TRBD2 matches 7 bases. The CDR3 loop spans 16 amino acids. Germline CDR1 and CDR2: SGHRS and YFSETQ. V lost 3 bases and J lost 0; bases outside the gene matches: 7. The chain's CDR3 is CASSSGGAESTDTQYF. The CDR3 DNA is TGCGCCAGCAGCTCGGGGGGAGCGGAAAGCACAGATACGCAGTATTTT.

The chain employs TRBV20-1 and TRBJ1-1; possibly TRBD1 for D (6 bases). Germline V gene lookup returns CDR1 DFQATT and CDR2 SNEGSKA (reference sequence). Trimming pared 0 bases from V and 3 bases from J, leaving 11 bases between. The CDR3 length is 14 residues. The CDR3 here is CSARDVGADTEAFF. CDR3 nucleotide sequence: TGCAGTGCTAGAGATGTGGGGGCGGACACTGAAGCTTTCTTT.

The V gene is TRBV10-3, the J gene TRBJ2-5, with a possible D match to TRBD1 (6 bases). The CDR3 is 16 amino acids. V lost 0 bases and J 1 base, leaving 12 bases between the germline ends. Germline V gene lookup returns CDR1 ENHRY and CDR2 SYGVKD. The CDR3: CAISESLGAPQETQYF. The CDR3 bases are TGTGCCATCAGTGAGTCGTTGGGGGCGCCCCAAGAGACCCAGTACTTC.

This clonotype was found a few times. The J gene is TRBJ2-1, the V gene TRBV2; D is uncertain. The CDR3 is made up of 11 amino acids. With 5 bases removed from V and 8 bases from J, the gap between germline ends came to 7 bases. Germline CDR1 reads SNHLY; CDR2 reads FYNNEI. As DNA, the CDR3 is TGTGCCAGCAGTTCAGAGTATGAGCAGTTCTTC. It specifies CASSSEYEQFF.

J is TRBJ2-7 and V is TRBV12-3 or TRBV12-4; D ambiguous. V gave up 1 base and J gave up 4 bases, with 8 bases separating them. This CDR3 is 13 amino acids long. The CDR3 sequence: CASSLGLVYEQYF. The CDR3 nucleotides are TGTGCCAGCAGTTTAGGTTTGGTGTACGAGCAGTACTTC.

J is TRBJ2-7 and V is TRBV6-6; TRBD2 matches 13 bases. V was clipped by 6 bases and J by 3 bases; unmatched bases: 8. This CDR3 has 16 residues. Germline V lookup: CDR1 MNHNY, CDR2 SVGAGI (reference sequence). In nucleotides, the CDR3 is TGTGCCAGCAGGGCGGGAGGGACTAGCGGGGACTACGAGCAGTACTTC. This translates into CASRAGGTSGDYEQYF.

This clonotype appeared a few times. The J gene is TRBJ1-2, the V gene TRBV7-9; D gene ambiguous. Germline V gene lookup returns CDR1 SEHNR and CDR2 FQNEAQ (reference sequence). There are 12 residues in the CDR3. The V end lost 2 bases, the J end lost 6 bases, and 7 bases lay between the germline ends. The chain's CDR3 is CASSLSWDGYTF. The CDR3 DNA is TGTGCCAGCAGCTTATCCTGGGATGGCTACACCTTC.

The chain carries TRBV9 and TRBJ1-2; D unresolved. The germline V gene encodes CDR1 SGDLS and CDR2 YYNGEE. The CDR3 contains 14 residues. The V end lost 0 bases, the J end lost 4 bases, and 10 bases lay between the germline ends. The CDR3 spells CASSVDPGSYGYTF. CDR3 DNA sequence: TGTGCCAGCAGCGTAGACCCGGGTAGCTATGGCTACACCTTC.

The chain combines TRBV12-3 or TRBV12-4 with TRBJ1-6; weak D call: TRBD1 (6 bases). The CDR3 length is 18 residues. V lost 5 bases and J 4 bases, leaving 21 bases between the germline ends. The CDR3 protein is CASSPSREDTGYNSPLHF. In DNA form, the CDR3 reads TGTGCCAGCAGTCCCTCGAGGGAAGATACAGGGTATAATTCACCCCTCCACTTT.

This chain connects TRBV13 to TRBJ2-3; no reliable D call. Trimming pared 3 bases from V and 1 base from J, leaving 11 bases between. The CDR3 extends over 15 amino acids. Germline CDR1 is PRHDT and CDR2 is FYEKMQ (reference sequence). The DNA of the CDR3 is TGTGCCAGCAGCTTTAAGCCGCCTCGCACAGATACGCAGTATTTT. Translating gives CASSFKPPRTDTQYF.

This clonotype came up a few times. The chain's CDR3 is CAISEGDIYGYTF. The CDR3 nucleotides are TGTGCCATCAGTGAGGGGGACATCTATGGCTACACCTTC. This sequence joins TRBV10-3 and TRBJ1-2, with D perhaps matching TRBD1 (6 bases). In germline, CDR1 is ENHRY, CDR2 SYGVKD. Trimming removed 2 bases from V and 4 bases from J, with 8 bases in between. CDR3 length: 13 amino acids.

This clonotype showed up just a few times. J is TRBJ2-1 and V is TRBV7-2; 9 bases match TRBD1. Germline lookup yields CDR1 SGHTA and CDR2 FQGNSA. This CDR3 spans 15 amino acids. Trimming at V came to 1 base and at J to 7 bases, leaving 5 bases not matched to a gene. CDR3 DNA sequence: TGTGCCAGCAGCTTAGGGGGACAGGGTACGAATGAGCAGTTCTTC. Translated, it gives CASSLGGQGTNEQFF. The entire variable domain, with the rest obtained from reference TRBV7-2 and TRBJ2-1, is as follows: GAGVSQSPSNKVTEKGKDVELRCDPISGHTALYWYRQSLGQGLEFLIYFQGNSAPDKSGLPSDRFSAERTGGSVSTLTIQRTQQEDSAVYLCASSLGGQGTNEQFFGPGTRLTVL.

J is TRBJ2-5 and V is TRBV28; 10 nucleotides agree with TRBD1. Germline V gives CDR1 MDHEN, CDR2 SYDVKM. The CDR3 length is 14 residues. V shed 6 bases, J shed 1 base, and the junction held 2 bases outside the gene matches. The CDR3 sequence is CASRDRGSQETQYF. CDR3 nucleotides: TGTGCCAGCAGGGACAGGGGGAGCCAAGAGACCCAGTACTTC.

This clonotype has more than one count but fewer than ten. The CDR3 DNA sequence: TGTGCCAGCAGTTTGTGGGACAGGGGAGGCGAGCAGTACTTC. It translates to CASSLWDRGGEQYF. The chain is built from TRBV28 and TRBJ2-7; 10 bases line up with TRBD1. The germline V gene encodes CDR1 MDHEN and CDR2 SYDVKM. V lost 3 bases to trimming and J lost 6 bases; unmatched junction nucleotides: 5. The CDR3 covers 14 residues.

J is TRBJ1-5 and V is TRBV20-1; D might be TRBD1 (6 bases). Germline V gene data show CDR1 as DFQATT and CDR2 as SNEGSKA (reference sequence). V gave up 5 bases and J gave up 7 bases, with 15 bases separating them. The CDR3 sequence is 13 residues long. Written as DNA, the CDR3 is TGCAGTGCTTTAATTGAGGGGGGACAGCCCCAGCATTTT. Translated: CSALIEGGQPQHF.

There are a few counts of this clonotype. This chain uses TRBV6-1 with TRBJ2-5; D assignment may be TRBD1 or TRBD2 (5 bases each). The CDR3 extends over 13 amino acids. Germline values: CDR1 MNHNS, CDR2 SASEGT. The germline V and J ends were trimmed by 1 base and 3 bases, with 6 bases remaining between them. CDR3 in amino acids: CASSEGGKETQYF. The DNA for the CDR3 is TGTGCCAGCAGTGAAGGGGGGAAAGAGACCCAGTACTTC.

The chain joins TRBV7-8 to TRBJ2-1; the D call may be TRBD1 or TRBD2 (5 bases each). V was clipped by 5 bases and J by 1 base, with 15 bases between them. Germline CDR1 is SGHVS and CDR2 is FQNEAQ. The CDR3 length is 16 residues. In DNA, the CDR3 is TGTGCCAGCAGCCCTCTCAGAGGGGAATCCTACAATGAGCAGTTCTTC. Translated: CASSPLRGESYNEQFF.

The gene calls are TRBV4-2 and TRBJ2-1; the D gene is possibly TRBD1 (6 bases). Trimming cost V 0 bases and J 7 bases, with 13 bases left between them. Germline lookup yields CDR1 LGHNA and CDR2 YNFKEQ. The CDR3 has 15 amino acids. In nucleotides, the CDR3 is TGTGCCAGCAGCCAAGAGGGGCAGGGGAAGAATGAGCAGTTCTTC. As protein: CASSQEGQGKNEQFF.

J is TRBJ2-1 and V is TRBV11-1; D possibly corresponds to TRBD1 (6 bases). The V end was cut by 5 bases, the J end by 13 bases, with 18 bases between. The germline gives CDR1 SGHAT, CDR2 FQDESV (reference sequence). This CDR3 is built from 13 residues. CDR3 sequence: CASSPTTGITQFF. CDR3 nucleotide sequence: TGTGCCAGCAGCCCCACCACAGGGATAACCCAGTTCTTC.

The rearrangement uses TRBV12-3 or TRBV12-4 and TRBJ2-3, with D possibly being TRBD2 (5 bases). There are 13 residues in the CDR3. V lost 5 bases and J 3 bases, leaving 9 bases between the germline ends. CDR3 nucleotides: TGTGCCAGCAGTCCCAGGAGGACAGATACGCAGTATTTT. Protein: CASSPRRTDTQYF.

This CDR3 reads CASSLGNRVGNEQFF. Here the CDR3 DNA reads TGTGCCAGCAGCTTAGGGAATAGGGTGGGCAATGAGCAGTTCTTC. The chain recombines TRBV7-2 with TRBJ2-1, with unresolved D. Germline lookup yields CDR1 SGHTA and CDR2 FQGNSA. The CDR3 totals 15 residues. Trimming shortened V by 1 base and J by 6 bases, and 13 bases separated the two germline ends. The full variable domain, completed using reference TRBV7-2 and TRBJ2-1, is GAGVSQSPSNKVTEKGKDVELRCDPISGHTALYWYRQSLGQGLEFLIYFQGNSAPDKSGLPSDRFSAERTGGSVSTLTIQRTQQEDSAVYLCASSLGNRVGNEQFFGPGTRLTVL.

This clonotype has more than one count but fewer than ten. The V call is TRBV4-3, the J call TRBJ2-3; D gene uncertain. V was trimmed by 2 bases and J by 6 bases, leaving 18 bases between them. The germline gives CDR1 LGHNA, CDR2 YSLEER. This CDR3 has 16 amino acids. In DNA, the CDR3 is TGCGCCAGCAGCCAACGACCTCTGTCGTCTCTGGATACGCAGTATTTT. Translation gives CASSQRPLSSLDTQYF.

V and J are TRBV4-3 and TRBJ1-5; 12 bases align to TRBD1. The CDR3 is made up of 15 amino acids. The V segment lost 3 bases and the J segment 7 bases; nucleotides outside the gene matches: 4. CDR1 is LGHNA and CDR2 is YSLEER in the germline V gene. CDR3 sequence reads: CASSQGQGAYQPQHF. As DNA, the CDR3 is TGCGCCAGCAGCCAGGGACAGGGGGCTTACCAGCCCCAGCATTTT.

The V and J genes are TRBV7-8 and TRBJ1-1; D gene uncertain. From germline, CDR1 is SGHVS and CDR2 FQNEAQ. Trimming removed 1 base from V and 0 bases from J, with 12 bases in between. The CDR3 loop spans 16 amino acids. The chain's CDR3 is CASSLDAGHMNTEAFF. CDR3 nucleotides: TGTGCCAGCAGCTTAGACGCAGGCCACATGAACACTGAAGCTTTCTTT.

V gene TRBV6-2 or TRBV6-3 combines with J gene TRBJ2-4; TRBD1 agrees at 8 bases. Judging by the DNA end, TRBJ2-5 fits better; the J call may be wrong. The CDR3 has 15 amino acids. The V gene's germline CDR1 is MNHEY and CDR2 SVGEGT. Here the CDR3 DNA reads TGTGCCAGCAGACAGACAGGGGCTGAGGGGGAGACCCAGTACTTC. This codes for CASRQTGAEGETQYF.

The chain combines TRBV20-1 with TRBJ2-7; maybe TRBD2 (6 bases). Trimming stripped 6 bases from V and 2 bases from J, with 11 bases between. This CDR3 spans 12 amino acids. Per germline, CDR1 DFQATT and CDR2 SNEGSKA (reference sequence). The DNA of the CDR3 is TGCAGTGCAGGGGACTCCCCCTACGAGCAGTACTTC. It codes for CSAGDSPYEQYF.

This chain's CDR3 is CSASSDRPQETQYF. CDR3 bases: TGCAGTGCTAGTTCCGACAGGCCCCAAGAGACCCAGTACTTC. This rearrangement joins TRBV20-1 to TRBJ2-5; tentative D call: TRBD1 (6 bases). V gave up 3 bases and J gave up 1 base, with 12 bases separating them. Germline V CDR1 and CDR2: DFQATT, SNEGSKA (reference sequence). This CDR3 has 14 residues.

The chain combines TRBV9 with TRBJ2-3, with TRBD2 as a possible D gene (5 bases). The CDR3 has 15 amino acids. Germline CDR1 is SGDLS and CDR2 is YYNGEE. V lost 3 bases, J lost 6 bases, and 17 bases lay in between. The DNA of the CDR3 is TGTGCCAGCAGCGGCGCCGGGATACCAAGTGATACGCAGTATTTT. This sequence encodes CASSGAGIPSDTQYF.